The clone carrying this TCR beta chain came up many times. The antigen is undetermined. These data belong to a study of T cell repertoires in cytomegalovirus infection. Across the whole study: Public TCR beta signatures indicated both CMV infection and matching HLA type.

From the reads, TCRdb called clonotypes with MiXCR, one entry per CDR3 protein. The table lists 250,000 or so distinct CDR3 sequences, 15% to 20% of them singletons, with roughly half in the top ten. Study-wide findings and caveats: Carriers of CMV plus the relevant HLA were identified by cumulative public TCR beta family frequency.

The sequence derives from a human donor in good health (CMV status not recorded). Some clones in this sample may be carry-over from other donors' samples. Sequencing was done on a sample of CD8+ T cells from PBMCs.

In DNA, the CDR3 is TGCACCTGCTGGGGTTCCGCCGGGGAGCTGTTTTTT. This gives the protein CTCWGSAGELFF. This chain connects TRBV29-1 to TRBJ2-2, with no clear D. Germline V gives CDR1 SQVTM, CDR2 ANQGSEA. The CDR3 totals 12 residues.